The clone carrying this T cell receptor (beta chain) was detected once. These data are taken from a study of OX40 agonist ivuxolimab in advanced cancers. As for the study in general: Males comprised approximately 84% of the group, whose mean age was roughly 64 years (range about 20 to 90). Prior checkpoint blockade (anti-PD-1, anti-PD-L1 or anti-CTLA-4) was permitted; around 40% had it.

Assay: immunoSEQ multiplex PCR; the TCRdb copy retains only in-frame clones and omits some. The table shows around 30,000 clones, with approximately 89% occurring only once. The TCR originated in an adult with an advanced solid tumor such as melanoma, head and neck, liver or kidney cancer. The source material was CD4+ or CD8+ T cells sorted from blood, sampled in a trial of the OX40 agonist ivuxolimab.

CDR3 nucleotides: TGCGCCAGCAGCCAAGATGAGGTTAGCGAGTCCTACGAGCAGTACTTC. This encodes CASSQDEVSESYEQYF. The V call is TRBV4-1, the J call TRBJ2-5, with D possibly matching TRBD2 (5 bases). The J call may be mistaken, given a closer DNA end match to TRBJ2-7. The V gene's germline CDR1 is MGHRA and CDR2 YSYEKL. CDR3 length equals 16 residues.